The rows below give T cell receptor beta chains drawn from one sample of a study of T cell changes during pregnancy in multiple sclerosis. The repertoire was sequenced with immunoSEQ multiplex PCR; TCRdb's copy has only in-frame clones and lacks some. The sample consists of approximately 70,000 clones, around 90% of them appearing once. This specimen was CD4+ T cells from peripheral blood mononuclear cells, taken before pregnancy. These TCRs come from a female donor with multiple sclerosis, enrolled in a pregnancy study. Both conserved end residues are part of each CDR3. A D gene is named only where the DNA matches it firmly. Only some rows state a clone size, as once, few, many or a class for expanded clones.

TRBV7-6	.	.	TRBJ2-3	CASSLGPAGDTQYF	TGTGCCAGCAGCTTAGGGCCCGCGGGAGATACGCAGTATTTT
TRBV6-5	.	.	TRBJ1-6	CASSYGSNNSPLHF	TGTGCCAGCAGTTATGGCAGTAACAATTCACCCCTCCACTTT
TRBV19	.	.	TRBJ2-1	CASRAPMVPGYNEQFF	TGTGCCAGTAGAGCTCCGATGGTGCCCGGGTACAATGAGCAGTTCTTC
TRBV19	once	.	TRBJ2-1	CASSIALEGEQFF	TGTGCCAGTAGTATAGCACTAGAGGGTGAGCAGTTCTTC
TRBV19	.	TRBD1	TRBJ2-1	CASSHDRAPGVDEQFF	TGTGCCAGTAGTCATGACAGGGCCCCTGGGGTGGATGAGCAGTTCTTC
TRBV6-1	.	.	TRBJ2-3	CASSEFSRLLPTDTQYF	TGTGCCAGCAGTGAATTTTCCAGGTTGCTCCCCACAGATACGCAGTATTTT
TRBV28	.	TRBD1	TRBJ1-3	CASSGQGASGNTIYF	TGTGCCAGCAGTGGACAGGGGGCGTCTGGAAACACCATATATTTT
TRBV5-1	few	.	TRBJ1-4	CASSLNARHNEKLFF	TGCGCCAGCAGCTTGAACGCCAGACATAATGAAAAACTGTTTTTT
TRBV2	.	.	TRBJ2-3	CASRDPGADTQYF	TGTGCCAGCCGGGACCCAGGGGCAGATACGCAGTATTTT
TRBV19	.	.	TRBJ1-6	CASSILLGTSNSPLHF	TGTGCCAGTAGTATACTCCTAGGGACTTCTAATTCACCCCTCCACTTT
TRBV4-3	.	TRBD2	TRBJ2-3	CASSQAGGGWDTQYF	TGCGCCAGCAGCCAAGCCGGCGGGGGGTGGGATACGCAGTATTTT
TRBV6-5	.	TRBD1	TRBJ2-7	CASSYSTGGAGYEQYF	TGTGCCAGCAGTTACTCGACAGGGGGCGCCGGGTACGAGCAGTACTTC
TRBV7-2	once	.	TRBJ1-2	CASSLTSYGYTF	TGTGCCAGCAGCTTAACCAGCTATGGCTACACCTTC
TRBV4-3	.	TRBD1	TRBJ1-2	CASSRRGQGARGYTF	TGCGCCAGCAGCCGCAGGGGCCAGGGGGCTAGAGGCTACACCTTC
TRBV19	.	TRBD1	TRBJ1-6	CASSTGTGNSPLHF	TGTGCCAGTAGCACCGGGACAGGGAATTCACCCCTCCACTTT
TRBV7-8	.	TRBD1	TRBJ2-7	CASSPSGTEIYEQYF	TGTGCCAGCAGCCCGTCCGGGACAGAGATCTACGAGCAGTACTTC
TRBV5-4	.	.	TRBJ1-2	CASSLQGGIYGYTF	TGTGCCAGCAGCTTGCAGGGTGGGATCTATGGCTACACCTTC
TRBV4-1	once	.	TRBJ2-7	CASSQEQTYEQYF	TGCGCCAGCAGCCAAGAACAGACCTACGAGCAGTACTTC
TRBV19	.	.	TRBJ2-1	CASSMNFYNEQFF	TGTGCCAGTAGTATGAACTTTTACAATGAGCAGTTCTTC
TRBV10-3	.	TRBD2	TRBJ2-7	CAISGSLTSGKTYEQYF	TGTGCCATCAGTGGGTCTCTGACTAGCGGGAAGACCTACGAGCAGTACTTC
TRBV11-2	.	.	TRBJ1-2	CASSLVSQGGYGYTF	TGTGCCAGCAGCTTAGTGTCGCAGGGTGGCTATGGCTACACCTTC
TRBV7-6	.	TRBD1	TRBJ1-1	CASSSGQGSGTEAFF	TGTGCCAGCAGCTCGGGACAGGGGAGCGGCACTGAAGCTTTCTTT
TRBV20-1	few	.	TRBJ1-1	CRAVGGTEAFF	TGCAGAGCCGTGGGGGGCACTGAAGCTTTCTTT
TRBV29-1	.	TRBD1	TRBJ1-2	CSVTTGSYGYTF	TGCAGCGTGACGACAGGGTCCTATGGCTACACCTTC